This T cell receptor beta chain was captured in a study of tumor and adjacent non-tumor tissue in lung cancer. At the level of the study: The patients, 9 to 11 men and about 5 women, were roughly 31 to 80 with stage I to III disease. Around 4 million productive TCRbeta reads were obtained per sample on average. Regarding the study as a whole: Higher tumor TCR diversity was associated with shorter survival.

From germline, CDR1 is SEHNR and CDR2 FQNEAQ (reference sequence). The CDR3 runs to 13 residues. No cell sorting was done before RNA was extracted from the tissue. The normal lung tissue was taken more than 3 cm from the tumor edge. Donors were chemotherapy-naive, newly diagnosed lung cancer surgical patients in China, August–late 2014. About this clonotype: The target antigen is unknown. One end of the junction varies from germline; a read error may be responsible.

TCRbeta libraries were built with three rounds of nested PCR, modified from ARM-PCR. In TCRdb, the multiplex PCR reads were re-called with MiXCR into one record per CDR3 protein. Here the sample spans 110,000 or so distinct CDR3 sequences, under 65% being singletons. This sequence joins TRBV7-9 and TRBJ2-1; 10 bases line up with TRBD2. Sequenced: distant non-tumor lung tissue. The receptor was derived from a man aged 55 to 69 with non-small cell lung cancer. The CDR3 region has the DNA TGTGCCAGCAATCCTAGCGGGAGAAATGAGCAGCTCTTC. It is translated as CASNPSGRNEQLF.